These 20 T cell receptor beta chains were all obtained from the same sample, sequenced in a study of shared clonotypes between healthy human individuals. This table comes from immunoSEQ multiplex PCR, and its TCRdb copy is limited to in-frame clones, with some not included. The table shows over 2 million clones, with about 90% occurring only once. The sample comprised naive CD4+ T cells from PBMCs. As to subset: CD45RA+ positively selected. Every receptor here comes from a young man in good health. Some clones in this sample may be carry-over from other donors' samples.

This clone was counted once. This chain uses TRBV28 with TRBJ1-2; D is ambiguous. The CDR3 contains 14 residues. CDR1 and CDR2 from the germline V gene are MDHEN and SYDVKM. Trimming removed 1 base from V and 8 bases from J, with 14 bases in between. The chain's CDR3 is CASSLLSGFKGYTF. The CDR3 DNA follows: TGTGCCAGCAGTTTATTATCGGGGTTTAAAGGCTACACCTTC.

This chain connects TRBV5-1 to TRBJ2-3; TRBD2 agrees at 13 bases. Germline CDR1 and CDR2: SGHRS and YFSETQ. V shed 1 base and J 4 bases; nucleotides not matched to a gene: 3. CDR3 size: 16 residues. This chain's CDR3 is CASSLRTSGSPDTQYF. In DNA form, the CDR3 reads TGCGCCAGCAGCTTGAGGACTAGCGGGAGCCCAGATACGCAGTATTTT.

The count of this clone is one. Within the sample, other DNA sequences also encode this same CDR3. V and J are TRBV2 and TRBJ2-7; 7 nucleotides line up with TRBD1. The CDR3 is 13 amino acids. CDR1 SNHLY and CDR2 FYNNEI come from the germline V gene. After removal of 4 bases from V and 4 bases from J, the junction contained 4 bases not matched to a gene. The CDR3 loop reads CASSGQGTYEQYF. CDR3 DNA sequence: TGTGCCAGCAGTGGACAGGGTACTTACGAGCAGTACTTC.

In the case of this clone: Other DNA sequences in this sample translate to the same CDR3. V usage is TRBV6-5 and J usage is TRBJ1-2, with TRBD1 matching 9 bases. The CDR3 runs 14 residues. The germline V gene has CDR1 MNHEY and CDR2 SVGAGI. V shed 2 bases, J shed 7 bases, and the junction held 5 bases outside the gene matches. DNA of the CDR3: TGTGCCAGCAGTTACACCGGGACAGGGATTGGCTACACCTTC. This sequence encodes CASSYTGTGIGYTF.

CDR3: CASSLRKFLETQYF. CDR3 in DNA: TGTGCCAGCAGTTTGCGGAAATTCCTGGAGACCCAGTACTTC. The chain has TRBV6-5 and TRBJ2-5; D uncertain. Germline loops: CDR1 MNHEY, CDR2 SVGAGI. The germline V and J ends were trimmed by 4 bases and 5 bases, with 14 bases remaining between them. The CDR3 length is 14 residues.

The gene calls are TRBV28 and TRBJ1-2; D gene ambiguous. This CDR3 comprises 14 residues. Germline V gene lookup returns CDR1 MDHEN and CDR2 SYDVKM. Trimming left V 6 bases short and J 7 bases short, with 18 bases between. DNA for the CDR3: TGTGCCAGCAGGAATTACCAGAAACTAGGTGGCTACACCTTC. Its translation is CASRNYQKLGGYTF.

The V call is TRBV10-3, the J call TRBJ2-5, with D perhaps TRBD1 (6 bases). This CDR3 region has 18 residues. Germline V gene sequence: CDR1 ENHRY, CDR2 SYGVKD. Between the trimmed V and J ends, which lost 3 bases and 5 bases, there was a span of 25 bases. The CDR3 reads CAISDPAALQGIEETQYF. CDR3 bases: TGTGCCATCAGTGACCCCGCGGCCCTCCAGGGGATAGAGGAGACCCAGTACTTC.

This clone has a single count. The chain has TRBV5-1 and TRBJ2-2, with D perhaps matching TRBD2 (5 bases). Deletions cut 0 bases from V and 6 bases from J, with 21 bases between. The CDR3 consists of 18 residues. Germline V lookup: CDR1 SGHRS, CDR2 YFSETQ. The DNA of the CDR3 is TGCGCCAGCAGCTTGGCCCATGTACTAGGGCCCGGCGCCGGGGAGCTGTTTTTT. As protein: CASSLAHVLGPGAGELFF.

The chain carries TRBV6-5 and TRBJ2-4; 7 bases map to TRBD2. V gave up 0 bases and J gave up 9 bases; unmatched junction bases: 11. CDR1 is MNHEY, CDR2 SVGAGI, per germline. The CDR3 sequence is 16 residues long. The CDR3 spells CASSYSLGGRKGIQYF. For the CDR3, the DNA is TGTGCCAGCAGTTACTCCCTAGGCGGGAGAAAGGGCATTCAGTACTTC.

The chain carries TRBV5-4 and TRBJ2-1, with 9 positions matching TRBD2. V lost 0 bases to trimming and J lost 9 bases; unmatched junction nucleotides: 13. Germline V CDR1 and CDR2: SGHNT, YYREEE (reference sequence). This CDR3 region has 17 residues. CDR3 in amino acids: CASSLGGSGSSYVEQFF. CDR3 in DNA: TGTGCCAGCAGCTTGGGAGGTAGCGGGAGCTCATACGTTGAGCAGTTCTTC.

The rearrangement links TRBV7-2 to TRBJ2-3, with D perhaps TRBD1 (5 bases). Germline CDR1 reads SGHTA; CDR2 reads FQGNSA. The CDR3 loop spans 15 amino acids. Trimming removed 5 bases from V and 4 bases from J, with 16 bases in between. Written as DNA, the CDR3 is TGTGCCAGCAGCCGCACAGGATTTCAGCCAGATACGCAGTATTTT. Amino acids: CASSRTGFQPDTQYF.

The CDR3 nucleotides read TGTGCCAGCAGTCCGAGGGGGGGCCAGTCTGGAAACACCATATATTTT. This encodes CASSPRGGQSGNTIYF. The chain joins TRBV9 to TRBJ1-3; TRBD1 might be the D (6 bases). Per germline, CDR1 SGDLS and CDR2 YYNGEE. V lost 5 bases and J lost 1, with 16 bases in between. The CDR3 loop spans 16 amino acids.

This chain links TRBV18 with TRBJ1-1, with 7 nucleotides matching TRBD1. V lost 6 bases and J lost 8; bases outside the gene matches: 6. In germline, CDR1 is KGHSH, CDR2 LQKENI. The CDR3 has 12 amino acids. The DNA for the CDR3 is TGTGCCAGCTCCCCCGGACAGGTAGAAGCTTTCTTT. Residues: CASSPGQVEAFF.

The rearrangement joins TRBV2 to TRBJ2-1, with D perhaps TRBD1 (7 bases). The CDR3 has 14 residues. Trimming removed 6 bases from V and 7 bases from J, with 16 bases in between. The germline CDR1 and CDR2 sequences are SNHLY and FYNNEI. The CDR3 reads CASSSETGRNEQFF. The CDR3 DNA sequence: TGTGCCAGCAGCTCCGAGACAGGGAGGAATGAGCAGTTCTTC.

The rearrangement links TRBV28 to TRBJ1-5; 9 bases are shared with TRBD1. Trimming at V came to 5 bases and at J to 6 bases, leaving 8 bases not matched to a gene. The CDR3 runs to 15 residues. Germline CDR1 reads MDHEN; CDR2 reads SYDVKM. CDR3 DNA: TGTGCCAGCAGTCTCGGACAGGGGTTAAGTCAGCCCCAGCATTTT. As protein: CASSLGQGLSQPQHF.

CDR3 residues: CASSRREDGNEQFF. The CDR3 DNA is TGCGCCAGCAGCCGGCGGGAGGACGGCAATGAGCAGTTCTTC. This chain joins TRBV5-1 and TRBJ2-1; TRBD2 aligns across 8 bases. The V gene's germline CDR1 is SGHRS and CDR2 YFSETQ. The CDR3 has 14 amino acids. The J segment lost 6 bases and the V segment lost 4 bases, leaving 6 bases of the junction unmatched.

This CDR3 reads CASSETGGAYNEQFF. CDR3 sequence (DNA): TGCGCCAGCAGCGAAACAGGGGGCGCTTACAATGAGCAGTTCTTC. This sequence joins TRBV5-1 and TRBJ2-1, with 9 bases fitting TRBD1. The length of the CDR3 is 15 residues. CDR1 is SGHRS and CDR2 is YFSETQ in the germline V gene. Trimming took 4 bases from V and 4 from J; bases not matched to a gene: 6. The variable domain in full, with the rest retrieved from reference TRBV5-1 and TRBJ2-1, is KAGVTQTPRYLIKTRGQQVTLSCSPISGHRSVSWYQQTPGQGLQFLFEYFSETQRNKGNFPGRFSGRQFSNSRSEMNVSTLELGDSALYLCASSETGGAYNEQFFGPGTRLTVL.

The chain couples TRBV7-3 to TRBJ2-3, with 7 bases identical to TRBD2. The CDR3 extends over 14 amino acids. Trimming took 0 bases from V and 8 from J; bases not matched to a gene: 5. The V gene's germline CDR1 is SGHTA and CDR2 FQGTGA. CDR3 protein: CASSLTREVGTQYF. DNA for the CDR3: TGTGCCAGCAGCTTAACTCGGGAGGTCGGTACGCAGTATTTT.

This CDR3 reads CASLSGGATGELFF. CDR3 coding DNA: TGTGCCAGTCTTAGTGGGGGGGCAACCGGGGAGCTGTTTTTT. The V gene is TRBV6-4, the J gene TRBJ2-2; a weak D match, TRBD2 (7 bases). V was pared by 9 bases and J by 5 bases, with 16 bases between. The CDR3 totals 14 residues. Germline V gene sequence: CDR1 MRHNA, CDR2 SNTAGT.

The chain links TRBV5-1 to TRBJ1-6; D gene ambiguous. Germline V gene lookup returns CDR1 SGHRS and CDR2 YFSETQ. The length of the CDR3 is 15 residues. With 0 bases removed from V and 10 bases from J, the gap between germline ends came to 14 bases. The DNA of the CDR3 is TGCGCCAGCAGCTTGGTCGCTGCCGGCGGGTCACCCCTCCACTTT. It translates to CASSLVAAGGSPLHF.